This paragraph reports one T cell receptor beta chain. The CDR3 sequence is 14 residues long. Trimming took 6 bases from V and 0 from J, leaving 12 bases between them. The germline CDR1 and CDR2 sequences are MDHEN and SYDVKM. The source of the sample is a study of control samples from healthy donors and cancer patients. The method was immunoSEQ multiplex PCR; TCRdb's version includes in-frame clones alone and lacks a portion of them. The table lists some 65,000 clones, 75% to 90% of them singletons. This TCR was recovered from a woman between 50 and 59 years old with lung cancer. The chain uses TRBV28 and TRBJ2-7; D is tentatively TRBD1 or TRBD2 (5 bases each). Sequenced: PBMCs. The DNA for the CDR3 is TGTGCCAGCAGAACGGGACGGCACTCCTACGAGCAGTACTTC. This translates into CASRTGRHSYEQYF.